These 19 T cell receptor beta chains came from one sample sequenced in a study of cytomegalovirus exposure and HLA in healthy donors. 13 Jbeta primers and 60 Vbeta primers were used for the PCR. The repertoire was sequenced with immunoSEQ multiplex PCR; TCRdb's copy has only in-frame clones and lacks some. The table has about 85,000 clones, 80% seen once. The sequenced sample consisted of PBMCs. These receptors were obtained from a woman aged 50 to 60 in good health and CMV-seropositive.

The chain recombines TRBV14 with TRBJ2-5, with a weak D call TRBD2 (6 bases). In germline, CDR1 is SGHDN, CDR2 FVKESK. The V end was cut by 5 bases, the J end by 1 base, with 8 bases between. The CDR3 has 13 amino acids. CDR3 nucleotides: TGTGCCAGCAGCGTAGCGGTCCAAGAGACCCAGTACTTC. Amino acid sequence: CASSVAVQETQYF.

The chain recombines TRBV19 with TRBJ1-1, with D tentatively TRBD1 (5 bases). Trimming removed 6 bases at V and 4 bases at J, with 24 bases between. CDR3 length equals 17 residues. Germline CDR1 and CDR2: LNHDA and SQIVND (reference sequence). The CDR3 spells CASRTPFGAGTGTEAFF. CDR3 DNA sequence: TGTGCCAGTAGGACGCCTTTCGGGGCGGGGACCGGCACTGAAGCTTTCTTT.

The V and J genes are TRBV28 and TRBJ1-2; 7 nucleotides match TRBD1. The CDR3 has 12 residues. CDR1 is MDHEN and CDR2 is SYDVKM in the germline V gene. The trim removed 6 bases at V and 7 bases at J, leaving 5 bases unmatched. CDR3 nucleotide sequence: TGTGCCAGCAGCCGACAGGGTTTTGGCTACACCTTC. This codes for CASSRQGFGYTF.

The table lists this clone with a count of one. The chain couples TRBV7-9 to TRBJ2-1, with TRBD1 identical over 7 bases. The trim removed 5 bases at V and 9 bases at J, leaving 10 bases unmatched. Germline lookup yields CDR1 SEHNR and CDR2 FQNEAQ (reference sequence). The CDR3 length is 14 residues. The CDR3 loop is CASSLNRGSGEQFF. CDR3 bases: TGTGCCAGCAGCCTAAACAGGGGTTCGGGTGAGCAGTTCTTC.

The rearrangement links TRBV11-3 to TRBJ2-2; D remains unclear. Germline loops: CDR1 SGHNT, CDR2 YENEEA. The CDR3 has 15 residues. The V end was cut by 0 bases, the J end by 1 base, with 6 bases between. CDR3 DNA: TGTGCCAGCAGCTTAGAGAACGGGAACACCGGGGAGCTGTTTTTT. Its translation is CASSLENGNTGELFF.

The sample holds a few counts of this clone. The DNA of the CDR3 is TGTGCCAGCAGCCCCCCTGTATCAGGGGTTGACTATGGCTACACCTTC. Translating it yields CASSPPVSGVDYGYTF. The rearrangement joins TRBV7-9 to TRBJ1-2, with D perhaps TRBD1 (6 bases). Between the trimmed V and J ends, which lost 5 bases and 3 bases, there was a span of 19 bases. CDR1 SEHNR and CDR2 FQNEAQ come from the germline V gene (reference sequence). This CDR3 spans 16 amino acids. Combining the CDR3 with reference TRBV7-9 and TRBJ1-2 gives the whole variable domain DTGVSQNPRHKITKRGQNVTFRCDPISEHNRLYWYRQTLGQGPEFLTYFQNEAQLEKSRLLSDRFSAERPKGSFSTLEIQRTEQGDSAMYLCASSPPVSGVDYGYTFGSGTRLTVV.

CDR3 in amino acids: CASTFGLAGGSNTGELFF. DNA for the CDR3: TGTGCCAGCACCTTCGGACTAGCGGGAGGTTCGAACACCGGGGAGCTGTTTTTT. The chain combines TRBV7-6 with TRBJ2-2; 14 bases map to TRBD2. CDR1 and CDR2 (germline): SGHVS, FNYEAQ. Losses at the gene ends were 7 bases for V and 0 bases for J; bases not matched to a gene: 7. The CDR3 consists of 18 residues.

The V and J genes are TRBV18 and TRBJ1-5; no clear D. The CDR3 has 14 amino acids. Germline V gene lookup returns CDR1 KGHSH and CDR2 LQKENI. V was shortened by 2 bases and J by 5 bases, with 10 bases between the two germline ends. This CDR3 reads CASSPAGIDQPQHF. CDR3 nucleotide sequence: TGTGCCAGCTCACCAGCGGGGATTGATCAGCCCCAGCATTTT. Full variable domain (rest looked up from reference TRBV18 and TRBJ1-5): NAGVMQNPRHLVRRRGQEARLRCSPMKGHSHVYWYRQLPEEGLKFMVYLQKENIIDESGMPKERFSAEFPKEGPSILRIQQVVRGDSAAYFCASSPAGIDQPQHFGDGTRLSIL.

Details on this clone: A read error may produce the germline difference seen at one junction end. The CDR3 sequence is CASSLWLASYNEQFF. CDR3 sequence (DNA): TGTGCTAGCAGCTTATGGCTAGCTTCCTACAATGAGCAGTTCTTC. The chain uses TRBV7-7 and TRBJ2-1; possibly TRBD2 for D (5 bases). CDR3 size: 15 residues. CDR1 and CDR2 from the germline V gene are SSHAT and FNYEAQ (reference sequence).

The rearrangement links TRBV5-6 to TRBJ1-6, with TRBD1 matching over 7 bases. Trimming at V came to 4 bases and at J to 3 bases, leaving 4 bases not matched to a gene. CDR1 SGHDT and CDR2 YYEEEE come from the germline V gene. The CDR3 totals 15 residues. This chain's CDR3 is CASSPDRLYNSPLHF. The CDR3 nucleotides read TGTGCCAGCAGCCCGGACAGGCTCTATAATTCACCCCTCCACTTT.

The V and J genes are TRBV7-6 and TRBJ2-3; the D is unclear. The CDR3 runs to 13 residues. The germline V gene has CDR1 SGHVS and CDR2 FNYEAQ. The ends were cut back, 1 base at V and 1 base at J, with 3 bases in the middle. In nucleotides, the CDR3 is TGTGCCAGCAGCTTAGTAGGCACAGATACGCAGTATTTT. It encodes CASSLVGTDTQYF.

In DNA, the CDR3 is TGTGCCATCAGTTTCCGGGACAGAAGCCCCCTAAACTCTGGAAACACCATATATTTT. Protein sequence: CAISFRDRSPLNSGNTIYF. The chain carries TRBV10-3 and TRBJ1-3; 7 bases are a match to TRBD1. Germline assignment: CDR1 ENHRY and CDR2 SYGVKD. The CDR3 sequence is 19 residues long. V lost 5 bases and J lost 0; bases outside the gene matches: 16.

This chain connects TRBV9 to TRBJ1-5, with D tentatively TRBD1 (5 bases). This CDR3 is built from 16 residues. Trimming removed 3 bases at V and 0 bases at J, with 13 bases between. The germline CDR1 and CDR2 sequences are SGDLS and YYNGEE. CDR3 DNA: TGTGCCAGCAGCGCACAGGCAGGAAATAGCAATCAGCCCCAGCATTTT. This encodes CASSAQAGNSNQPQHF.

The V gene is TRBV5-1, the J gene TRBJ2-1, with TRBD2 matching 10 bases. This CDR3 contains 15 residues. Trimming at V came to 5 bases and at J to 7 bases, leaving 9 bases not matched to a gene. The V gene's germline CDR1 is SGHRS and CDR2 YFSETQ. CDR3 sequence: CASRVAGGLWNEQFF. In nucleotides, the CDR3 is TGCGCCAGCAGGGTAGCGGGGGGCCTCTGGAATGAGCAGTTCTTC.

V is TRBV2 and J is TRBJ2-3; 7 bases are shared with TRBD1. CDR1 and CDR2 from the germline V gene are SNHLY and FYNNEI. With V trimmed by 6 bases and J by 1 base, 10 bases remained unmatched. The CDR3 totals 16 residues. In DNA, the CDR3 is TGTGCCAGCAGGGCGTATTCGGGGACAGGCACAGATACGCAGTATTTT. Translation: CASRAYSGTGTDTQYF.

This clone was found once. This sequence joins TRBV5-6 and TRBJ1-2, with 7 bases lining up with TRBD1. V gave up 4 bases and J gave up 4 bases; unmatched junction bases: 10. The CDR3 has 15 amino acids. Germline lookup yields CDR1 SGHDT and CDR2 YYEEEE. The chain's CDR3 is CASSRDRGGFYGYTF. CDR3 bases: TGTGCCAGCAGCCGGGACAGAGGTGGGTTCTATGGCTACACCTTC.

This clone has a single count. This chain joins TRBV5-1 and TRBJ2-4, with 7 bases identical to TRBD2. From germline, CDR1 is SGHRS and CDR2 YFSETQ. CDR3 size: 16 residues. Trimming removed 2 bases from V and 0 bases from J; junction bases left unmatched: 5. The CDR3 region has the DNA TGCGCCAGCAGCTTTGCGGGGAGGGGAGCCAAAAACATTCAGTACTTC. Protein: CASSFAGRGAKNIQYF.

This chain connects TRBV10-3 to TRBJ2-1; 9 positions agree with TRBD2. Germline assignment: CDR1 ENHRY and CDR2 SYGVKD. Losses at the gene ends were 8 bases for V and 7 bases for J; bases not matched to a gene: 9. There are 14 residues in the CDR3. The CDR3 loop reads CAIGAGGPGNEQFF. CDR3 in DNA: TGTGCCATCGGCGCGGGAGGGCCGGGAAATGAGCAGTTCTTC.

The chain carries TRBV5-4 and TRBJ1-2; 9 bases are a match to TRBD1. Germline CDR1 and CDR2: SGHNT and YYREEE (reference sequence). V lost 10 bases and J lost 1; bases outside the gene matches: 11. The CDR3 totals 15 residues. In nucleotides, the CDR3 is TGTGCCGGCAAAGGCTGGGGACAGGGTAACTATGGCTACACCTTC. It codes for CAGKGWGQGNYGYTF.